These 17 T cell receptor beta chains originate from one sample sequenced in a study of cytomegalovirus exposure and HLA in healthy donors. TCRdb's table, derived via immunoSEQ multiplex PCR, lists solely in-frame clones and lacks some. The table includes around 170,000 clones, 88% detected once. Sequencing was done on a sample of PBMCs. These receptor sequences come from a man aged 18-30 years in good health and CMV-seronegative.

This chain uses TRBV6-1 with TRBJ1-2; D uncertain. Trimming left V 0 bases short and J 8 bases short, with 10 bases between. The germline gives CDR1 MNHNS, CDR2 SASEGT. This CDR3 has 13 residues. The CDR3 DNA reads as TGTGCCAGCAGTGAAGCCCCGGGGAACGGCTACACCTTC. Its translation: CASSEAPGNGYTF.

The chain's CDR3 is CASSARTGGRGTDTQYF. The CDR3 DNA follows: TGCGCCAGCAGCGCCCGGACAGGGGGACGGGGGACAGATACGCAGTATTTT. The chain is built from TRBV5-1 and TRBJ2-3; TRBD1 matches 10 bases. Germline-derived CDR1 and CDR2 are SGHRS and YFSETQ. The V and J ends lost 4 bases and 3 bases, in that order; junction bases with no gene match: 11. This CDR3 is 17 amino acids long.

The chain couples TRBV5-1 to TRBJ2-7; 7 nucleotides match TRBD2. The V segment lost 0 bases and the J segment 4 bases; nucleotides outside the gene matches: 7. The CDR3 is 15 amino acids. CDR1 and CDR2 from the germline V gene are SGHRS and YFSETQ. The CDR3 coding sequence is TGCGCCAGCAGCTTGGGTGACACAGCGGGGTACGAGCAGTACTTC. Translating gives CASSLGDTAGYEQYF.

The V and J genes are TRBV29-1 and TRBJ2-7, with 8 bases matching TRBD2. The ends lost 6 bases at V and 7 bases at J; junction bases unmatched: 14. Per the germline V gene, CDR1 is SQVTM and CDR2 is ANQGSEA. This CDR3 contains 14 residues. CDR3 in DNA: TGCAGCGTCTTGCCGGGACTCGGGGGGGAAGAGCAGTACTTC. This encodes CSVLPGLGGEEQYF.

The V gene is TRBV11-2, the J gene TRBJ1-1; 9 positions match TRBD1. V was clipped by 7 bases and J by 4 bases; unmatched bases: 22. CDR3 size: 19 residues. From germline, CDR1 is SGHAT and CDR2 FQNNGV. CDR3 DNA sequence: TGTGCCAGCACCCAATTTGGGACAGGGAGGGGAAGGGCGACCACTGAAGCTTTCTTT. The encoded protein is CASTQFGTGRGRATTEAFF. Drawing the rest from reference TRBV11-2 and TRBJ1-1, the complete variable domain is EAGVAQSPRYKIIEKRQSVAFWCNPISGHATLYWYQQILGQGPKLLIQFQNNGVVDDSQLPKDRFSAERLKGVDSTLKIQPAKLEDSAVYLCASTQFGTGRGRATTEAFFGQGTRLTVV.

The chain joins TRBV6-5 to TRBJ2-7; 7 bases map to TRBD2. This CDR3 contains 13 residues. V lost 6 bases to trimming and J lost 1 base; unmatched junction nucleotides: 3. The germline V gene encodes CDR1 MNHEY and CDR2 SVGAGI. The CDR3 DNA sequence: TGTGCCAGCAGACGGGGAGGGTCCTACGAGCAGTACTTC. This codes for CASRRGGSYEQYF.

CDR3 in amino acids: CASSQGVEQYV. Here the CDR3 DNA reads TGTGCCAGCAGCCAGGGGGTAGAGCAGTACGTC. This rearrangement joins TRBV5-4 to TRBJ2-7; TRBD1 agrees at 7 bases. In germline, CDR1 is SGHNT, CDR2 YYREEE (reference sequence). The trim removed 4 bases at V and 7 bases at J, leaving 2 bases unmatched. This CDR3 comprises 11 residues.

The chain combines TRBV28 with TRBJ2-6, with D perhaps TRBD1 (6 bases). Germline V gene data show CDR1 as MDHEN and CDR2 as SYDVKM. Trimming pared 7 bases from V and 0 bases from J, leaving 13 bases between. The length of the CDR3 is 16 residues. The CDR3 reads CASTMTGSSGANVLTF. Here the CDR3 DNA reads TGTGCCAGCACCATGACAGGTTCCTCTGGGGCCAACGTCCTGACTTTC.

The CDR3 DNA is TGTGCCAGCAGGTATAACACTGAAGCTTTCTTT. Translation: CASRYNTEAFF. The chain employs TRBV6-5 and TRBJ1-1; no firm D call. The CDR3 loop spans 11 amino acids. Germline CDR1 MNHEY, CDR2 SVGAGI. V was clipped by 6 bases and J by 2 bases, with 4 bases between them.

The genes are TRBV7-9 and TRBJ2-7; possible D gene TRBD1, 6 bases. The ends were cut back, 2 bases at V and 5 bases at J, with 13 bases in the middle. Germline values: CDR1 SEHNR, CDR2 FQNEAQ (reference sequence). The CDR3 extends over 14 amino acids. CDR3 nucleotide sequence: TGTGCCAGCAGCTTAATTACAGGGATTAACGAGCAGTACTTC. Amino acid sequence: CASSLITGINEQYF. Based on the CDR3 plus reference TRBV7-9 and TRBJ2-7, the full variable domain is DTGVSQNPRHKITKRGQNVTFRCDPISEHNRLYWYRQTLGQGPEFLTYFQNEAQLEKSRLLSDRFSAERPKGSFSTLEIQRTEQGDSAMYLCASSLITGINEQYFGPGTRLTVT.

V usage is TRBV6-5 and J usage is TRBJ1-2, with 7 bases aligning to TRBD1. Germline V gene sequence: CDR1 MNHEY, CDR2 SVGAGI. Germline trimming cut 5 bases from V and 5 bases from J; bases unmatched to any gene: 8. This CDR3 has 14 residues. In DNA form, the CDR3 reads TGTGCCAGCAGTCCCGGGACAGAGTTATATGGCTACACCTTC. Amino acids: CASSPGTELYGYTF.

The chain is built from TRBV7-2 and TRBJ1-3; D call uncertain. Germline CDR1 SGHTA, CDR2 FQGNSA. This CDR3 has 16 amino acids. V lost 1 base and J lost 0, with 10 bases in between. CDR3 protein: CASSLGWEVSGNTIYF. The CDR3 DNA reads as TGTGCCAGCAGCTTAGGTTGGGAGGTCTCTGGAAACACCATATATTTT.

The genes are TRBV14 and TRBJ1-1; a weak D match, TRBD1 (5 bases). This CDR3 region has 15 residues. The germline V gene has CDR1 SGHDN and CDR2 FVKESK. Deletions cut 1 base from V and 4 bases from J, with 13 bases between. DNA for the CDR3: TGTGCCAGCAGCCAAGGCCCCAGGGTTTTCACTGAAGCTTTCTTT. It translates to CASSQGPRVFTEAFF. Full variable domain (remainder filled in from reference TRBV14 and TRBJ1-1): EAGVTQFPSHSVIEKGQTVTLRCDPISGHDNLYWYRRVMGKEIKFLLHFVKESKQDESGMPNNRFLAERTGGTYSTLKVQPAELEDSGVYFCASSQGPRVFTEAFFGQGTRLTVV.

The V call is TRBV13, the J call TRBJ2-7, with TRBD1 as a possible D gene (6 bases). Germline V CDR1 and CDR2: PRHDT, FYEKMQ (reference sequence). The germline V and J ends were trimmed by 6 bases and 5 bases, with 14 bases remaining between them. This CDR3 is 13 amino acids long. CDR3 in amino acids: CASSQGMQDEQYV. In DNA form, the CDR3 reads TGTGCCAGCAGTCAGGGGATGCAGGACGAGCAGTACGTC.

The chain links TRBV18 to TRBJ1-2; 9 nucleotides align to TRBD1. Trimming took 2 bases from V and 8 from J; bases not matched to a gene: 3. CDR3 length: 13 residues. Germline V gene sequence: CDR1 KGHSH, CDR2 LQKENI. The DNA of the CDR3 is TGTGCCAGCTCACCAGGGACAGGGAGGGGCTACACCTTC. This encodes CASSPGTGRGYTF.

The chain carries TRBV10-3 and TRBJ2-1; 7 bases are shared with TRBD2. The CDR3 has 16 amino acids. Trimming took 3 bases from V and 0 from J; bases not matched to a gene: 5. Germline V gene lookup returns CDR1 ENHRY and CDR2 SYGVKD. Here the CDR3 reads CAISESGGGSYNEQFF. In DNA form, the CDR3 reads TGTGCCATCAGTGAATCTGGCGGGGGCTCCTACAATGAGCAGTTCTTC.

The V gene is TRBV7-9, the J gene TRBJ2-5, with TRBD1 as a possible D gene (6 bases). The CDR3 is 13 residues long. CDR1 and CDR2 from the germline V gene are SEHNR and FQNEAQ (reference sequence). Trimming removed 1 base at V and 4 bases at J, with 7 bases between. This CDR3 reads CASSLVQGETQYF. The CDR3 nucleotides read TGTGCCAGCAGCTTAGTACAGGGAGAGACCCAGTACTTC.